These 22 T cell receptor beta chains came from one sample sequenced in a study of cytomegalovirus exposure and HLA in healthy donors. The PCR made use of 60 Vbeta and 13 Jbeta primers. The data were produced by immunoSEQ multiplex PCR, yet TCRdb's version contains in-frame clones alone and is incomplete. Among 99,000 or so clones, about four fifths were seen once, and the ten largest hold approximately 4%. The material sequenced was PBMCs. Receptor source: a female donor in good health and CMV-seropositive.

This chain joins TRBV29-1 and TRBJ1-3; possible D gene TRBD1, 5 bases. CDR1 is SQVTM and CDR2 is ANQGSEA in the germline V gene. The CDR3 runs 13 residues. V was pared by 6 bases and J by 5 bases, with 14 bases between. CDR3 nucleotide sequence: TGCAGCGTGGGGCCGGAGCCACGAAACACCATATATTTT. Amino acids: CSVGPEPRNTIYF. Filled out from reference TRBV29-1 and TRBJ1-3, the complete variable domain reads SAVISQKPSRDICQRGTSLTIQCQVDSQVTMMFWYRQQPGQSLTLIATANQGSEATYESGFVIDKFPISRPNLTFSTLTVSNMSPEDSSIYLCSVGPEPRNTIYFGEGSWLTVV.

The V and J genes are TRBV5-1 and TRBJ1-1, with TRBD1 as a possible D gene (5 bases). The germline V and J ends were trimmed by 2 bases and 5 bases, with 19 bases remaining between them. This CDR3 is built from 16 residues. Germline CDR1 SGHRS, CDR2 YFSETQ. The chain's CDR3 is CASSFRATGGKTEAFF. CDR3 bases: TGCGCCAGCAGCTTCCGGGCGACGGGGGGAAAGACTGAAGCTTTCTTT.

V usage is TRBV6-5 and J usage is TRBJ2-7, with 11 bases lining up with TRBD2. The junction had 5 bases not matched to a gene; V was cut back by 5 bases and J by 2 bases. The CDR3 spans 15 residues. Germline assignment: CDR1 MNHEY and CDR2 SVGAGI. This chain's CDR3 is CASSLRLAGTYEQYF. The CDR3 DNA follows: TGTGCCAGCAGTCTTAGACTAGCGGGAACCTACGAGCAGTACTTC.

This clone appeared a few times. The chain employs TRBV6-1 and TRBJ2-2; 9 bases map to TRBD1. Germline V gives CDR1 MNHNS, CDR2 SASEGT. The junction had 6 bases not matched to a gene; V was cut back by 6 bases and J by 7 bases. This CDR3 has 14 residues. The CDR3 loop is CASSLQGAGGELFF. The CDR3 bases are TGTGCCAGCAGCTTACAGGGGGCGGGCGGGGAGCTGTTTTTT.

The rearrangement joins TRBV12-5 to TRBJ2-3, with 7 bases aligning to TRBD1. Germline CDR1 and CDR2: LGHNT and FRNRAP. V was pared by 3 bases and J by 0 bases, with 3 bases of the junction left unmatched. This CDR3 region has 15 residues. CDR3 sequence (DNA): TGTGCTAGTGGTTTCAGGGACAGCAGCACAGATACGCAGTATTTT. It specifies CASGFRDSSTDTQYF.

The rearrangement links TRBV18 to TRBJ1-5, with 7 bases fitting TRBD1. CDR1 and CDR2 (germline): KGHSH, LQKENI. J lost 0 bases, V lost 2 bases, and 4 bases had no gene match. This CDR3 spans 16 amino acids. In DNA form, the CDR3 reads TGTGCCAGCTCACCAGATGCAGGGGGTAGCAATCAGCCCCAGCATTTT. As protein: CASSPDAGGSNQPQHF.

This chain connects TRBV6-5 to TRBJ2-7; 8 nucleotides align to TRBD1. The CDR3 runs to 14 residues. The J segment lost 0 bases and the V segment lost 8 bases, leaving 6 bases of the junction unmatched. The germline CDR1 and CDR2 sequences are MNHEY and SVGAGI. CDR3 DNA sequence: TGTGCCAGCCGGGACAGGCGCCACTCCTACGAGCAGTACTTC. It yields the protein CASRDRRHSYEQYF.

A few counts support this clone. This chain uses TRBV27 with TRBJ1-4, with 12 bases identical to TRBD1. With 4 bases clipped from V and 6 bases from J, the junction kept 12 bases outside the gene matches. The CDR3 sequence is 18 residues long. The V gene's germline CDR1 is MNHEY and CDR2 SMNVEV (reference sequence). The CDR3 DNA reads TGTGCCAGCAGTTCTAGTCCCGGGACAGGGGGCCCGGATGAAAAACTGTTTTTT. This codes for CASSSSPGTGGPDEKLFF.

This clone was seen a few times. The J gene is TRBJ1-2, the V gene TRBV2; D is perhaps TRBD1 (5 bases). This CDR3 has 15 amino acids. V was cut by 4 bases and J by 4 bases, with 16 bases left in between. CDR1 is SNHLY and CDR2 is FYNNEI in the germline V gene. CDR3 amino acids: CASSVTGYPFYGYTF. The CDR3 nucleotides read TGTGCCAGCAGTGTAACAGGATATCCTTTCTATGGCTACACCTTC. Drawing the rest from reference TRBV2 and TRBJ1-2, the complete variable domain is EPEVTQTPSHQVTQMGQEVILRCVPISNHLYFYWYRQILGQKVEFLVSFYNNEISEKSEIFDDQFSVERPDGSNFTLKIRSTKLEDSAMYFCASSVTGYPFYGYTFGSGTRLTVV.

V and J are TRBV5-1 and TRBJ2-3; TRBD2 might be the D (5 bases). Germline CDR1 reads SGHRS; CDR2 reads YFSETQ. The CDR3 runs 15 residues. V shed 0 bases and J shed 6 bases, with 14 bases lying between them. CDR3 in amino acids: CASSLAGVDDDTQYF. CDR3 bases: TGCGCCAGCAGCTTGGCCGGGGTAGATGATGATACGCAGTATTTT.

This clone was found a few times. The chain employs TRBV5-6 and TRBJ2-3; 12 bases are a match to TRBD1. Germline CDR1 SGHDT, CDR2 YYEEEE. The CDR3 length is 18 residues. The V and J ends lost 4 bases and 0 bases, in that order; junction bases with no gene match: 9. CDR3 in DNA: TGTGCCAGCAGCACCGGGACAGGGGGCGCGTCGAGCACAGATACGCAGTATTTT. This sequence encodes CASSTGTGGASSTDTQYF.

The rearrangement uses TRBV5-5 and TRBJ1-1; D call uncertain. CDR3 length: 13 residues. The V gene lost 0 bases and the J gene lost 11 bases, with 14 bases spanning the gap. CDR1 and CDR2 from the germline V gene are SGHKS and YYEKEE (reference sequence). CDR3 in DNA: TGTGCCAGCAGCTTGGTCCAGACCCCGGGGGCTTTCTTT. This translates into CASSLVQTPGAFF.

The chain is built from TRBV7-3 and TRBJ1-6, with 8 bases lining up with TRBD1. The CDR3 loop spans 13 amino acids. The trim removed 5 bases at V and 13 bases at J, leaving 7 bases unmatched. Germline lookup yields CDR1 SGHTA and CDR2 FQGTGA. The CDR3 loop reads CASSELGQGPLHF. The CDR3 DNA is TGTGCCAGCAGCGAACTTGGACAGGGTCCCCTCCACTTT. The full variable domain, completed using reference TRBV7-3 and TRBJ1-6, is GAGVSQTPSNKVTEKGKYVELRCDPISGHTALYWYRQSLGQGPEFLIYFQGTGAADDSGLPNDRFFAVRPEGSVSTLKIQRTERGDSAVYLCASSELGQGPLHFGNGTRLTVT.

The chain employs TRBV19 and TRBJ1-1; D is ambiguous. This CDR3 has 14 residues. The germline V and J ends were trimmed by 3 bases and 4 bases, with 12 bases remaining between them. The germline V gene has CDR1 LNHDA and CDR2 SQIVND (reference sequence). The CDR3 loop is CASSIDRGPTEAFF. The CDR3, as DNA: TGTGCCAGTAGTATTGATCGGGGTCCCACTGAAGCTTTCTTT.

This chain links TRBV5-6 with TRBJ2-1, with a tentative D call TRBD1 (5 bases). V was trimmed by 0 bases and J by 6 bases, leaving 13 bases between them. CDR3 length: 15 amino acids. Germline V gene data show CDR1 as SGHDT and CDR2 as YYEEEE. DNA for the CDR3: TGTGCCAGCAGCTTGGGGCAGGGAAATGCCAATGAGCAGTTCTTC. Translation: CASSLGQGNANEQFF.

The chain employs TRBV15 and TRBJ1-5, with TRBD1 as a possible D gene (6 bases). The V gene lost 0 bases and the J gene lost 2 bases, with 11 bases spanning the gap. Germline V gives CDR1 LNHNV, CDR2 YYDKDF (reference sequence). The CDR3 has 16 residues. The CDR3 nucleotides are TGTGCCACCAGCAGAGATTTTTCAGGGGGCAATCAGCCCCAGCATTTT. Translating gives CATSRDFSGGNQPQHF. The variable domain in full, completed from reference TRBV15 and TRBJ1-5, reads DAMVIQNPRYQVTQFGKPVTLSCSQTLNHNVMYWYQQKSSQAPKLLFHYYDKDFNNEADTPDNFQSRRPNTSFCFLDIRSPGLGDTAMYLCATSRDFSGGNQPQHFGDGTRLSIL.

The V call is TRBV28, the J call TRBJ1-5, with D perhaps TRBD1 (5 bases). With 8 bases removed from V and 7 bases from J, the gap between germline ends came to 15 bases. Germline V gives CDR1 MDHEN, CDR2 SYDVKM. This CDR3 has 13 residues. Here the CDR3 reads CASRAGRGQPQHF. The CDR3 region has the DNA TGTGCCAGCCGTGCAGGGCGAGGCCAGCCCCAGCATTTT.

V usage is TRBV5-1 and J usage is TRBJ1-2; TRBD1 agrees at 7 bases. V lost 2 bases and J lost 0; bases outside the gene matches: 4. CDR1 is SGHRS and CDR2 is YFSETQ in the germline V gene. The CDR3 runs to 15 residues. The CDR3 region has the DNA TGCGCCAGCAGCTTAAGACAGGGCCCTAACTATGGCTACACCTTC. Amino acid sequence: CASSLRQGPNYGYTF.

J is TRBJ2-1 and V is TRBV5-1; D is possibly TRBD2 (5 bases). The V gene's germline CDR1 is SGHRS and CDR2 YFSETQ. Between the trimmed V and J ends, which lost 0 bases and 0 bases, there was a span of 10 bases. The CDR3 runs 16 residues. The CDR3 DNA reads as TGCGCCAGCAGCTTGGACTCTCGGGACTCCTACAATGAGCAGTTCTTC. This encodes CASSLDSRDSYNEQFF.

V is TRBV27 and J is TRBJ1-2; D may be TRBD1 (5 bases). V was shortened by 5 bases and J by 6 bases, with 16 bases between the two germline ends. Germline V gives CDR1 MNHEY, CDR2 SMNVEV (reference sequence). This CDR3 contains 14 residues. CDR3: CASSGAGQIDGYTF. The CDR3 coding sequence is TGTGCCAGCAGTGGGGCGGGGCAGATTGATGGCTACACCTTC.

The rearrangement uses TRBV13 and TRBJ2-5; 8 positions agree with TRBD1. This CDR3 region has 15 residues. V was pared by 4 bases and J by 2 bases, with 6 bases of the junction left unmatched. Germline assignment: CDR1 PRHDT and CDR2 FYEKMQ (reference sequence). The DNA for the CDR3 is TGTGCCAGCAGCTGGGGAACAGGGGGGCAAGAGACCCAGTACTTC. Amino acid sequence: CASSWGTGGQETQYF. The complete variable domain, with remaining parts taken from reference TRBV13 and TRBJ2-5, reads AAGVIQSPRHLIKEKRETATLKCYPIPRHDTVYWYQQGPGQDPQFLISFYEKMQSDKGSIPDRFSAQQFSDYHSELNMSSLELGDSALYFCASSWGTGGQETQYFGPGTRLLVL.

The chain has TRBV9 and TRBJ2-3, with 8 bases aligning to TRBD2. This CDR3 comprises 16 residues. Germline CDR1 SGDLS, CDR2 YYNGEE. With V trimmed by 2 bases and J by 6 bases, 11 bases remained unmatched. The CDR3 region is CASSVGNGRAGDTQYF. The CDR3 nucleotides are TGTGCCAGCAGCGTCGGAAACGGGAGGGCGGGGGATACGCAGTATTTT. Based on the CDR3 plus reference TRBV9 and TRBJ2-3, the full variable domain is DSGVTQTPKHLITATGQRVTLRCSPRSGDLSVYWYQQSLDQGLQFLIQYYNGEERAKGNILERFSAQQFPDLHSELNLSSLELGDSALYFCASSVGNGRAGDTQYFGPGTRLTVL.